The 26 T cell receptor beta chains below were found in one sample sequenced in a study of T-cell memory formation after mild COVID-19. MiXCR was run by TCRdb on the 5' RACE reads, yielding one entry per CDR3 protein. Altogether around 510,000 distinct CDR3 sequences are present, less than 25% being singletons, with the ten largest covering approximately 8.4%. Input material: PBMCs or a T cell subset sorted from them (not recorded which). The receptors shown here come from an adult woman who had mild COVID-19 (a few samples of this study predate the infection). Cell type and time point are not known.

The genes are TRBV20-1 and TRBJ2-1; TRBD2 aligns across 9 bases. The ends lost 3 bases at V and 10 bases at J; junction bases unmatched: 13. The germline V gene encodes CDR1 DFQATT and CDR2 SNEGSKA (reference sequence). The CDR3 is made up of 15 amino acids. CDR3 protein: CSARDPVVAGEEQFF. As DNA, the CDR3 is TGCAGTGCTAGGGATCCGGTGGTAGCGGGGGAAGAGCAGTTCTTC.

The chain couples TRBV24-1 to TRBJ2-1; 11 bases line up with TRBD2. Trimming cost V 8 bases and J 1 base; bases outside gene matches: 3. This CDR3 has 15 amino acids. Per the germline V gene, CDR1 is KGHDR and CDR2 is SFDVKD. The CDR3 loop reads CATMGTSGSYNEQFF. The CDR3 DNA is TGTGCCACCATGGGGACTAGCGGATCCTACAATGAGCAGTTCTTC.

This chain connects TRBV27 to TRBJ1-5; D is possibly TRBD1 (6 bases). Trimming shortened V by 10 bases and J by 6 bases, and 31 bases separated the two germline ends. The germline V gene has CDR1 MNHEY and CDR2 SMNVEV (reference sequence). The CDR3 is 18 residues long. This chain's CDR3 is CATAEGGVRVSVGQPQHF. CDR3 in DNA: TGTGCCACAGCTGAGGGGGGTGTCAGGGTGAGCGTCGGTCAGCCCCAGCATTTT.

The chain uses TRBV27 and TRBJ2-5, with 9 bases identical to TRBD1. Germline CDR1 MNHEY, CDR2 SMNVEV (reference sequence). J was trimmed by 2 bases and V by 4 bases; bases with no gene match: 5. The CDR3 contains 15 residues. CDR3: CASSSTGQGQETQYF. DNA for the CDR3: TGTGCCAGCAGTTCTACGGGACAGGGACAAGAGACCCAGTACTTC.

This clonotype has more than one count but fewer than ten. The chain uses TRBV7-2 and TRBJ2-1; 9 bases line up with TRBD2. Trimming removed 4 bases from V and 6 bases from J; junction bases left unmatched: 4. CDR1 is SGHTA, CDR2 FQGNSA, per germline. The CDR3 extends over 14 amino acids. CDR3 in DNA: TGTGCCAGCAGCTGGGGACTAGCTTCCAATGAGCAGTTCTTC. Amino acids: CASSWGLASNEQFF. Complete variable domain (other parts from reference TRBV7-2 and TRBJ2-1): GAGVSQSPSNKVTEKGKDVELRCDPISGHTALYWYRQSLGQGLEFLIYFQGNSAPDKSGLPSDRFSAERTGGSVSTLTIQRTQQEDSAVYLCASSWGLASNEQFFGPGTRLTVL.

This rearrangement joins TRBV9 to TRBJ2-7; D perhaps matches TRBD2 (5 bases). The V and J ends lost 3 bases and 5 bases respectively, with 12 bases between them. This CDR3 comprises 13 residues. Germline CDR1 is SGDLS and CDR2 is YYNGEE. CDR3 nucleotide sequence: TGTGCCAGCAGCGCTTCCCCACTAGACGAGCAGTACTTC. Translating gives CASSASPLDEQYF.

The chain couples TRBV5-1 to TRBJ2-5; D not resolved. Deletions cut 4 bases from V and 2 bases from J, with 9 bases between. This CDR3 is 13 amino acids long. Germline V gene data show CDR1 as SGHRS and CDR2 as YFSETQ. DNA of the CDR3: TGCGCCAGCAGCATACGGCTACAAGAGACCCAGTACTTC. Translating gives CASSIRLQETQYF.

This clonotype was counted only a few times. The rearrangement joins TRBV7-9 to TRBJ1-4; possible D gene TRBD1, 5 bases. The CDR3 spans 15 residues. In germline, CDR1 is SEHNR, CDR2 FQNEAQ (reference sequence). Trimming removed 4 bases at V and 7 bases at J, with 16 bases between. Here the CDR3 DNA reads TGTGCCAGCAGCTCCGACAGTGTGGGACTTGAAAAACTGTTTTTT. Translation: CASSSDSVGLEKLFF.

The chain has TRBV4-2 and TRBJ1-4; 7 bases are shared with TRBD1. This CDR3 region has 17 residues. J lost 0 bases, V lost 2 bases, and 6 bases had no gene match. From germline, CDR1 is LGHNA and CDR2 YNFKEQ. Here the CDR3 DNA reads TGTGCCAGCAGCCAAAGGACAGGAGCTACAACTAATGAAAAACTGTTTTTT. The encoded protein is CASSQRTGATTNEKLFF.

This clonotype showed up just a few times. The chain has TRBV29-1 and TRBJ2-5; TRBD1 matches at 7 bases. Germline V gives CDR1 SQVTM, CDR2 ANQGSEA. The length of the CDR3 is 14 residues. V lost 6 bases, J lost 2 bases, and 9 bases stayed unmatched. The CDR3, as DNA: TGCAGCGTCACACCTACAGGGGAACAAGAGACCCAGTACTTC. Translated: CSVTPTGEQETQYF. Filled out from reference TRBV29-1 and TRBJ2-5, the complete variable domain reads SAVISQKPSRDICQRGTSLTIQCQVDSQVTMMFWYRQQPGQSLTLIATANQGSEATYESGFVIDKFPISRPNLTFSTLTVSNMSPEDSSIYLCSVTPTGEQETQYFGPGTRLLVL.

In this sample, this clonotype turned up once. The CDR3 reads CASSVGQGPSEQYF. DNA for the CDR3: TGTGCCAGCAGCGTCGGACAGGGCCCCTCCGAGCAGTACTTC. The chain uses TRBV9 and TRBJ2-7, with 8 bases that match TRBD1. This CDR3 region has 14 residues. Trimming took 2 bases from V and 6 from J; bases not matched to a gene: 7. Germline assignment: CDR1 SGDLS and CDR2 YYNGEE.

This clonotype was counted ten times or more. The rearrangement links TRBV7-3 to TRBJ2-3; a weak D match, TRBD2 (6 bases). V gave up 5 bases and J gave up 4 bases, with 22 bases separating them. This CDR3 is built from 17 residues. Germline V lookup: CDR1 SGHTA, CDR2 FQGTGA. CDR3 sequence (DNA): TGTGCCAGCAGCCGTGACAACGTCCTCAGGGAGGCAGATACGCAGTATTTT. Translation: CASSRDNVLREADTQYF.

The gene calls are TRBV3-1 and TRBJ2-7; TRBD1 aligns across 12 bases. Trimming cost V 3 bases and J 6 bases; bases outside gene matches: 6. The length of the CDR3 is 15 residues. The germline V gene encodes CDR1 LGHDT and CDR2 YNNKEL (reference sequence). The CDR3 DNA reads TGTGCCAGCAGCCAGGGGACAGGGGGCGCGGCCGAGCAGTACTTC. Protein sequence: CASSQGTGGAAEQYF.

This clonotype was recorded a few times. This sequence joins TRBV9 and TRBJ2-7; perhaps TRBD1 as D (6 bases). Germline V gives CDR1 SGDLS, CDR2 YYNGEE. V lost 0 bases to trimming and J lost 6 bases, with 16 bases between them. The CDR3 is made up of 15 amino acids. The DNA of the CDR3 is TGTGCCAGCAGCGTAGGAGGGGGTCTGGGGAGCGAGCAGTACTTC. The encoded protein is CASSVGGGLGSEQYF.

In its sample, this clonotype was seen a few times. This chain connects TRBV7-2 to TRBJ1-2, with a weak D call TRBD1 (5 bases). The germline V and J ends were trimmed by 7 bases and 4 bases, with 13 bases remaining between them. CDR1 and CDR2 from the germline V gene are SGHTA and FQGNSA. The CDR3 is 13 residues long. The CDR3 reads CASTPGHPYGYTF. CDR3 coding DNA: TGTGCCAGCACCCCCGGACACCCCTATGGCTACACCTTC.

CDR3 nucleotides: TGTGCCAGCAGCTTACTGTGGGCGGGAGAGGCCAAAAACATTCAGTACTTC. Translation: CASSLLWAGEAKNIQYF. The V gene is TRBV7-9, the J gene TRBJ2-4; 7 bases fit TRBD2. The V gene's germline CDR1 is SEHNR and CDR2 FQNEAQ (reference sequence). The CDR3 contains 17 residues. Trimming took 2 bases from V and 1 from J; bases not matched to a gene: 8.

The rearrangement joins TRBV7-9 to TRBJ2-7; tentatively, D is TRBD2 (5 bases). The length of the CDR3 is 16 residues. V lost 5 bases and J lost 1, with 18 bases in between. Germline CDR1 reads SEHNR; CDR2 reads FQNEAQ (reference sequence). As DNA, the CDR3 is TGTGCCAGCAGCCTAGGGCCCGGACTGGTATCCTACGAGCAGTACTTC. Amino acids: CASSLGPGLVSYEQYF.

J is TRBJ1-1 and V is TRBV20-1; D uncertain. CDR3 length: 14 amino acids. Looked up from germline, CDR1 is DFQATT and CDR2 is SNEGSKA (reference sequence). Trimming pared 3 bases from V and 5 bases from J, leaving 16 bases between. CDR3 protein: CSASPQSEGTEAFF. The CDR3 DNA is TGCAGTGCTAGCCCCCAATCCGAAGGAACTGAAGCTTTCTTT.

This clonotype was observed a few times. The gene calls are TRBV19 and TRBJ2-3; D call uncertain. Trimming pared 3 bases from V and 5 bases from J, leaving 6 bases between. The CDR3 totals 12 residues. CDR1 LNHDA and CDR2 SQIVND come from the germline V gene (reference sequence). The CDR3, as DNA: TGTGCCAGTAGTATTGGGGTAGATACGCAGTATTTT. This sequence encodes CASSIGVDTQYF.

The chain combines TRBV13 with TRBJ2-1; TRBD2 matches at 11 bases. This CDR3 spans 15 amino acids. Per germline, CDR1 PRHDT and CDR2 FYEKMQ (reference sequence). Germline trimming cut 5 bases from V and 10 bases from J; bases unmatched to any gene: 10. In nucleotides, the CDR3 is TGTGCCAGCAGCGAACAAGGGACTAGCGGTCGGGAGCAGTTCTTC. This sequence encodes CASSEQGTSGREQFF.

This rearrangement joins TRBV24-1 to TRBJ2-1, with TRBD2 as a possible D gene (6 bases). The CDR3 has 14 amino acids. CDR1 KGHDR and CDR2 SFDVKD come from the germline V gene. V lost 4 bases to trimming and J lost 6 bases, with 12 bases between them. CDR3 DNA sequence: TGTGCCACCAGTGAGGGGGGAGTCGGCAATGAGCAGTTCTTC. Amino acids: CATSEGGVGNEQFF.

The V call is TRBV12-3 or TRBV12-4, the J call TRBJ2-5; tentatively, D is TRBD1 (5 bases). Trimming shortened V by 2 bases and J by 4 bases, and 11 bases separated the two germline ends. The CDR3 has 14 amino acids. CDR3 sequence reads: CASSLWTSLETQYF. In DNA, the CDR3 is TGTGCCAGCAGTTTATGGACAAGTCTAGAGACCCAGTACTTC.

The chain links TRBV24-1 to TRBJ2-7; 10 bases are shared with TRBD1. CDR1 KGHDR and CDR2 SFDVKD come from the germline V gene. This CDR3 spans 15 amino acids. V lost 7 bases to trimming and J lost 5 bases; unmatched junction nucleotides: 10. The CDR3 loop is CATSNSGTGANEQYF. The CDR3 DNA follows: TGTGCCACCAGCAACTCCGGGACAGGGGCCAACGAGCAGTACTTC.

This clonotype was seen many times. The rearrangement uses TRBV5-1 and TRBJ1-1; no definite D call. The CDR3 has 13 residues. The V end lost 4 bases, the J end lost 4 bases, and 11 bases lay between the germline ends. Germline V CDR1 and CDR2: SGHRS, YFSETQ. The CDR3 DNA reads as TGCGCCAGCAGCCTCGGGAAAGGCACTGAAGCTTTCTTT. This gives the protein CASSLGKGTEAFF.

The sample holds a few counts of this clonotype. The chain links TRBV5-1 to TRBJ1-1, with D maybe TRBD1 (5 bases). V was clipped by 6 bases and J by 0 bases, with 15 bases between them. Germline V gives CDR1 SGHRS, CDR2 YFSETQ. The CDR3 runs 15 residues. The CDR3 nucleotides are TGCGCCAGCAACCCAGGGAATAAAATGAACACTGAAGCTTTCTTT. Amino acid sequence: CASNPGNKMNTEAFF.

In this sample, this clonotype turned up once. The gene calls are TRBV20-1 and TRBJ1-2; no reliable D call. This CDR3 comprises 12 residues. Trimming pared 5 bases from V and 3 bases from J, leaving 10 bases between. The germline CDR1 and CDR2 sequences are DFQATT and SNEGSKA (reference sequence). CDR3 protein: CSASLGDYGYTF. The CDR3 region has the DNA TGCAGTGCTTCATTGGGCGACTATGGCTACACCTTC.